This T cell receptor beta chain emerged from a study of blood T cell repertoires in COVID-19. Profiling relied on immunoSEQ multiplex PCR, and the TCRdb table lists in-frame clones only, not all of them. The sample holds about 670,000 clones, more than 80% seen once. Losses at the gene ends were 1 base for V and 0 bases for J; bases not matched to a gene: 6. The CDR3 is made up of 18 amino acids. The germline V gene has CDR1 SGHTA and CDR2 FQGNSA. Material for sequencing was peripheral blood. This sequence joins TRBV7-2 and TRBJ2-4; the match to TRBD2 covers 10 bases. This clonotype originated in a woman aged 18-35 years with acute or convalescent COVID-19. DNA for the CDR3: TGTGCCAGCAGCTTAGGTCTAGCGGGGGCCTTAGCCAAAAACATTCAGTACTTC. Translated, it gives CASSLGLAGALAKNIQYF.